A single sample gave rise to the 21 T cell receptor beta chains below, sequenced in a study of long-term antiretroviral therapy in people with HIV. Running of the v3.0 immunoSEQ assay took place at survey level. Assay: immunoSEQ multiplex PCR; the TCRdb copy retains only in-frame clones and omits some. The table lists tens of thousands of clones, less than 80% of them singletons. The specimen was unsorted PBMCs, collected 1.1 years before starting antiretroviral therapy. The receptors derive from a woman in her 40s with HIV.

The chain links TRBV14 to TRBJ2-7, with 8 bases identical to TRBD1. The CDR3 length is 13 residues. The junction had 3 bases not matched to a gene; V was cut back by 4 bases and J by 4 bases. Germline V gene sequence: CDR1 SGHDN, CDR2 FVKESK. CDR3 nucleotide sequence: TGTGCCAGCAGCCCCCGGGACAGGTACGAGCAGTACTTC. Encoded protein: CASSPRDRYEQYF.

The rearrangement uses TRBV27 and TRBJ1-1; 8 bases agree with TRBD1. This CDR3 has 12 amino acids. The V gene's germline CDR1 is MNHEY and CDR2 SMNVEV (reference sequence). V lost 6 bases to trimming and J lost 4 bases; unmatched junction nucleotides: 1. This chain's CDR3 is CASSTGGTEAFF. The CDR3 bases are TGTGCCAGCAGCACAGGGGGCACTGAAGCTTTCTTT.

V and J are TRBV14 and TRBJ1-3; unclear D gene. Germline loops: CDR1 SGHDN, CDR2 FVKESK. The V and J ends lost 1 base and 0 bases respectively, with 7 bases between them. There are 15 residues in the CDR3. The CDR3 protein is CASSQVPNSGNTIYF. DNA of the CDR3: TGTGCCAGCAGCCAAGTCCCGAACTCTGGAAACACCATATATTTT.

This clone was recorded only once. The chain carries TRBV7-9 and TRBJ1-2; 9 bases align to TRBD1. CDR3 length equals 17 residues. Germline trimming cut 4 bases from V and 0 bases from J; bases unmatched to any gene: 9. The germline V gene encodes CDR1 SEHNR and CDR2 FQNEAQ (reference sequence). This chain's CDR3 is CASSSRTGGETNYGYTF. CDR3 sequence (DNA): TGTGCCAGCAGCTCCAGAACAGGGGGCGAAACTAACTATGGCTACACCTTC.

This clone was counted between two and nine times. The V call is TRBV6-6, the J call TRBJ1-3; tentatively, D is TRBD1 (6 bases). Germline assignment: CDR1 MNHNY and CDR2 SVGAGI (reference sequence). V gave up 4 bases and J gave up 0 bases, with 13 bases separating them. The CDR3 loop spans 16 amino acids. The CDR3 nucleotides read TGTGCCAGCAGTTCCGGACAGTTACGCTCTGGAAACACCATATATTTT. Protein: CASSSGQLRSGNTIYF.

This chain links TRBV11-3 with TRBJ1-3; D is perhaps TRBD1 (5 bases). Trimming pared 5 bases from V and 0 bases from J, leaving 11 bases between. The CDR3 is 15 amino acids. Germline-derived CDR1 and CDR2 are SGHNT and YENEEA. This chain's CDR3 is CASSTGAYSGNTIYF. The CDR3 nucleotides read TGTGCCAGCAGCACCGGGGCCTACTCTGGAAACACCATATATTTT.

The chain recombines TRBV6-1 with TRBJ2-3; no clear D. The CDR3 runs 15 residues. Germline lookup yields CDR1 MNHNS and CDR2 SASEGT. Trimming took off 6 bases at V and 2 bases at J, with 15 bases between the two ends. The CDR3 DNA is TGTGCCAGCAGAGCAGTTCTAGGGAACACAGATACGCAGTATTTT. It codes for CASRAVLGNTDTQYF.

The V and J genes are TRBV29-1 and TRBJ2-1; no definite D call. Trimming took off 1 base at V and 9 bases at J, with 7 bases between the two ends. This CDR3 contains 11 residues. Germline V gene sequence: CDR1 SQVTM, CDR2 ANQGSEA. CDR3 in amino acids: CSVEVYTEQFF. The CDR3 DNA reads TGCAGCGTTGAAGTTTATACTGAGCAGTTCTTC.

V is TRBV7-2 and J is TRBJ1-4; no definite D call. This CDR3 has 15 amino acids. V was clipped by 4 bases and J by 6 bases, with 15 bases between them. CDR1 and CDR2 (germline): SGHTA, FQGNSA. CDR3 sequence reads: CASSSLTFRHEKLFF. The DNA for the CDR3 is TGTGCCAGCAGCTCACTGACCTTCCGGCATGAAAAACTGTTTTTT.

V is TRBV7-9 and J is TRBJ2-2; 7 bases align to TRBD1. The CDR3 is made up of 16 amino acids. The V gene end was trimmed by 5 bases and the J gene end by 4 bases; junction bases not matched to a gene: 10. Germline V CDR1 and CDR2: SEHNR, FQNEAQ (reference sequence). CDR3 DNA sequence: TGTGCCAGCAGCCCCCAGCAGGGGGTTGTCACCGGGGAGCTGTTTTTT. Translated: CASSPQQGVVTGELFF.

The rearrangement uses TRBV15 and TRBJ1-5, with D hard to call. This CDR3 region has 16 residues. V lost 1 base and J lost 2, with 12 bases in between. The germline gives CDR1 LNHNV, CDR2 YYDKDF (reference sequence). CDR3 protein: CATSRVVRGGNQPQHF. In DNA form, the CDR3 reads TGTGCCACCAGCAGAGTGGTGCGGGGTGGCAATCAGCCCCAGCATTTT.

The chain employs TRBV7-2 and TRBJ2-1; the match to TRBD1 covers 8 bases. V trimming: 1 base; J trimming: 3 bases; junction bases outside the gene matches: 5. The CDR3 is 16 residues long. Germline lookup yields CDR1 SGHTA and CDR2 FQGNSA. CDR3 protein: CASSLVSGTGYNEQFF. The DNA for the CDR3 is TGTGCCAGCAGCTTAGTCTCCGGGACAGGCTACAATGAGCAGTTCTTC.

The rearrangement uses TRBV27 and TRBJ1-6; D unclear. Trimming pared 2 bases from V and 0 bases from J, leaving 17 bases between. The length of the CDR3 is 19 residues. The germline V gene has CDR1 MNHEY and CDR2 SMNVEV (reference sequence). CDR3 loop: CASSLIADYKSSYNSPLHF. The DNA for the CDR3 is TGTGCCAGCAGTTTAATAGCGGACTACAAGAGCTCCTATAATTCACCCCTCCACTTT.

Here the CDR3 DNA reads TGTGCCAGTAGTAGGAGGGCCAGTAACTATGGCTACACCTTC. Translating it yields CASSRRASNYGYTF. J is TRBJ1-2 and V is TRBV19; D is undetermined. CDR1 is LNHDA, CDR2 SQIVND, per germline (reference sequence). This CDR3 has 14 residues. Trimming took 4 bases from V and 1 from J, leaving 10 bases between them.

Sample share makes this clone medium-sized (0.01 to 0.1%). The chain joins TRBV5-4 to TRBJ1-1; D perhaps matches TRBD1 (5 bases). This CDR3 region has 13 residues. V was clipped by 0 bases and J by 7 bases, with 10 bases between them. From germline, CDR1 is SGHNT and CDR2 YYREEE (reference sequence). CDR3 DNA sequence: TGTGCCAGCAGCTTGGGAGGGGTTAATGAAGCTTTCTTT. Protein sequence: CASSLGGVNEAFF.

The chain couples TRBV19 to TRBJ2-1; 13 bases fit TRBD2. The germline gives CDR1 LNHDA, CDR2 SQIVND (reference sequence). V gave up 1 base and J gave up 0 bases; unmatched junction bases: 3. The CDR3 has 18 residues. The CDR3 DNA reads TGTGCCAGTAGTATAGGACTAGCGGGAGGTCGCTCCTACAATGAGCAGTTCTTC. Its protein is CASSIGLAGGRSYNEQFF.

The V call is TRBV6-5, the J call TRBJ1-4; D ambiguous. From germline, CDR1 is MNHEY and CDR2 SVGAGI. This CDR3 has 16 residues. Trimming removed 2 bases from V and 7 bases from J, with 17 bases in between. DNA for the CDR3: TGTGCCAGCAGTTACCGCCCCCATGGCGACCCTGAAAAACTGTTTTTT. As protein: CASSYRPHGDPEKLFF.

The chain combines TRBV4-2 with TRBJ1-1; maybe TRBD1 (5 bases). Germline loops: CDR1 LGHNA, CDR2 YNFKEQ. With 3 bases removed from V and 4 bases from J, the gap between germline ends came to 12 bases. There are 14 residues in the CDR3. The CDR3 loop reads CASSQQGAATEAFF. Here the CDR3 DNA reads TGTGCCAGCAGCCAGCAGGGTGCGGCCACTGAAGCTTTCTTT.

This rearrangement joins TRBV7-9 to TRBJ1-4; 9 nucleotides match TRBD1. CDR3 length: 17 amino acids. The trim removed 0 bases at V and 8 bases at J, leaving 10 bases unmatched. Germline CDR1 is SEHNR and CDR2 is FQNEAQ (reference sequence). The CDR3 loop reads CASSLASGTGIGEKLFF. Here the CDR3 DNA reads TGTGCCAGCAGCTTAGCCTCCGGGACAGGGATAGGAGAAAAACTGTTTTTT.

The chain is built from TRBV5-1 and TRBJ1-1; D not certain. From germline, CDR1 is SGHRS and CDR2 YFSETQ. Between the trimmed V and J ends, which lost 1 base and 1 base, there was a span of 8 bases. The CDR3 covers 14 residues. The CDR3 reads CASSLFDGNTEAFF. The DNA for the CDR3 is TGCGCCAGCAGCTTGTTTGACGGGAACACTGAAGCTTTCTTT.

The chain employs TRBV5-1 and TRBJ1-1, with D possibly matching TRBD1 (6 bases). V was pared by 3 bases and J by 1 base, with 16 bases between. Looked up from germline, CDR1 is SGHRS and CDR2 is YFSETQ. This CDR3 comprises 16 residues. The CDR3 DNA reads as TGCGCCAGCAGCTCACGGGACAACGGAGCGAACACTGAAGCTTTCTTT. Protein: CASSSRDNGANTEAFF.